This is a list of T cell receptor beta chains from one sample in a study of patients and donors after allogeneic stem cell transplantation. TCRdb passed the RT-PCR reads through MiXCR, listing each CDR3 protein once. The table records some 9,800 distinct CDR3 sequences, more than 4.5% of them present only once. Sequenced sample: blood, either unsorted or a sorted T cell fraction (not recorded which). These receptors were taken from a human donor who was either an allogeneic HSCT recipient or a stem cell or donor lymphocyte infusion donor (not recorded which). It is not recorded whose cells these are; they may come from a transplant donor. CDR3s include the opening cysteine and the closing phenylalanine or tryptophan. D genes are given only for firm matches. Size tells how often a clone was seen (once, few, many) or the class of an expanded clone, and some rows leave it out.

clone size	D gene	J gene	V gene	CDR3 DNA	CDR3 protein
many	.	TRBJ2-3	TRBV7-2	TGTGCCAGCAGCTTAAATGCGGGAACGGATACGCAGTATTTT	CASSLNAGTDTQYF
many	TRBD2	TRBJ2-1	TRBV18	TGTGCCAGCTCACCTTTAAGGGGGACTAGCGGGAGTAGCGATGAGCAGTTCTTC	CASSPLRGTSGSSDEQFF
many	.	TRBJ2-4	TRBV18	TGTGCCAGCTCACTTCAGCCGGCAGGGATAGACATTCAGTACTTC	CASSLQPAGIDIQYF
many	.	TRBJ2-2	TRBV20-1	TGCAGTGCTGGAGGGGCTGAAACCGGGGAGCTGTTTTTT	CSAGGAETGELFF
many	.	TRBJ1-1	TRBV20-1	TGCAGTGCTAGAACAGGGACGAGAACTGAAGCTTTCTTT	CSARTGTRTEAFF
many	.	TRBJ2-2	TRBV19	TGTGCCAGTAGCAGGGATACTAACACCGGGGAGCTGTTTTTT	CASSRDTNTGELFF
many	TRBD1	TRBJ2-5	TRBV5-6	TGTGCCAGCACCATAACAGGGGGAGAGACCCAGTACTTC	CASTITGGETQYF
many	.	TRBJ2-2	TRBV24-1	TGTGCCACCAGTGACCCTGCCGGGGAGCTGTTTTTT	CATSDPAGELFF
many	.	TRBJ1-3	TRBV30	TGTGCCAGAGACAGCAGCTCTGGAAACACCATATATTTT	CARDSSSGNTIYF
few	.	TRBJ2-3	TRBV20-1	TGCAGTGCTAGAGAAGAGGCCCGCTTCGCAGATACGCAGTATTTT	CSAREEARFADTQYF
many	TRBD2	TRBJ2-1	TRBV5-1	TGCGCCAGCAGCTTGGTGGGAGGGGTATACAATGAGCAGTTCTTC	CASSLVGGVYNEQFF
many	.	TRBJ2-5	TRBV5-1	TGCGCCAGCAGCCAAGGGACATTCCAAGAGACCCAGTACTTC	CASSQGTFQETQYF
many	.	TRBJ2-6	TRBV27	TGTGCCAGCAGTTCTCAGAGCTCTGGGGCCAACGTCCTGACTTTC	CASSSQSSGANVLTF
medium-sized	TRBD2	TRBJ2-2	TRBV27	TGTGCCACATTTAGCGGGAGTGTAGGTGGTACCGGGGAGCTGTTTTTT	CATFSGSVGGTGELFF
many	TRBD2	TRBJ2-1	TRBV5-1	TGCGCCAGCACCACTAGCGGGAGGGCTAGCGCGAATGAGCAGTTCTTC	CASTTSGRASANEQFF
many	TRBD2	TRBJ2-1	TRBV11-2	TGTGCCAGCAGCTACACAAGCGGGAGCTCCTACAATGAGCAGTTCTTC	CASSYTSGSSYNEQFF
few	.	TRBJ2-2	TRBV5-1	TGCGCCAGCAGCTCTACTAGCCTTGAGACCGGGGAGCTGTTTTTT	CASSSTSLETGELFF
few	.	TRBJ2-3	TRBV12-3/TRBV12-4	TGTGCCAGCAAGATCGCAGCGACAGATACGCAGTATTTT	CASKIAATDTQYF
many	.	TRBJ1-2	TRBV12-5	TGTGCTAGTGGTTTGGCGAATCGTGTCTATGGCTACACCTTC	CASGLANRVYGYTF
many	.	TRBJ2-3	TRBV5-1	TGCGCCAGCAGCCGCCGACAGGCGGGAATCACAGATACGCAGTATTTT	CASSRRQAGITDTQYF
many	TRBD1	TRBJ1-2	TRBV15	TGTGCCACCAGCAGAGGGATAGGACAGGGGCCTGGCTACACCTTC	CATSRGIGQGPGYTF
many	.	TRBJ1-2	TRBV20-1	TGCAGTGCTAGAGCGGGGGCCAGGGGCTATGGCTACACCTTC	CSARAGARGYGYTF
medium-sized	.	TRBJ1-2	TRBV2	TGTGCCAGCAGTGAACAGGAGGGGAACTATGGCTACACCTTC	CASSEQEGNYGYTF
few	.	TRBJ2-3	TRBV6-2/TRBV6-3	TGTGCCAGCAGTTATCAGAGGGGCTCCAGCACAGATACGCAGTATTTT	CASSYQRGSSTDTQYF
.	TRBD2	TRBJ2-3	TRBV5-1	TGCGCCAGCAGCTTGACGGGCGGGAGCGGAGATACGCAGTATTTT	CASSLTGGSGDTQYF
many	.	TRBJ1-6	TRBV7-2	TGTGCCAGCAGCCCGGCCGGGATTGATAATTCACCCCTCCACTTT	CASSPAGIDNSPLHF
.	.	TRBJ2-1	TRBV20-1	TGCAGTGCTAGAGATGGGCTAGCTCCTAGTAATGAGCAGTTCTTC	CSARDGLAPSNEQFF
many	.	TRBJ1-5	TRBV6-2/TRBV6-3	TGTGCCAGCAGGGATGGCTCCAGGCAGCCCCAGCATTTT	CASRDGSRQPQHF
many	TRBD1	TRBJ2-3	TRBV20-1	TGCAGTGCTAGGGCCCCGCCGGGACAGGGAAGCACAGATACGCAGTATTTT	CSARAPPGQGSTDTQYF
many	.	TRBJ2-2	TRBV7-2	TGTGCCAGCAAACAACCTAACACCGGGGAGCTGTTTTTT	CASKQPNTGELFF
.	.	TRBJ2-1	TRBV5-4	TGTGCCAGCAGCTTGGCGCTTCCTAAGGAGCAGTTCTTC	CASSLALPKEQFF
many	.	TRBJ2-3	TRBV7-2	TGTGCCAGCAGCCCCAGGAGTACTAGCACAGATACGCAGTATTTT	CASSPRSTSTDTQYF
many	.	TRBJ2-5	TRBV28	TGTGCCAGCAGGGTGATGGGGGAGACCCAGTACTTC	CASRVMGETQYF
many	TRBD1	TRBJ1-1	TRBV29-1	TGCAGCGTACAGGGGAGGGCTTTCTTT	CSVQGRAFF
many	TRBD1	TRBJ2-3	TRBV20-1	TGCAGTGCCAACCCGGGACAGAGTCCTAGCACAGATACGCAGTATTTT	CSANPGQSPSTDTQYF
medium-sized	.	TRBJ1-1	TRBV30	TGTGCCTGGAGGCTTAGCACTGGGACGGCTAAAGTCTTT	CAWRLSTGTAKVF
.	.	TRBJ1-1	TRBV23-1	TGCGCCAGCAGTCGCGGAGGGCGGAGAGGAATGAACACTGAAGCTTTCTTT	CASSRGGRRGMNTEAFF
many	.	TRBJ2-3	TRBV20-1	TGCAGTGCTAGATTGGGAGGGGGAGCAGATACGCAGTATTTT	CSARLGGGADTQYF
many	.	TRBJ1-6	TRBV19	TGTGCCAGTAGTTTACAGGGCAGGCGGAGTGATTCACCCCTCCACTTT	CASSLQGRRSDSPLHF
.	TRBD1	TRBJ2-3	TRBV6-6	TGTGCCAGCAGCCGCCGACAGGGGGGAGCAGATACGCAGTATTTT	CASSRRQGGADTQYF
.	.	TRBJ2-2	TRBV2	.	CASSRLVTHRGAVFF
many	TRBD1	TRBJ1-5	TRBV28	TGTGCCAGCAGTCGGGGAGGGACAGGGGGCGGAAATCAGCCCCAGCATTTT	CASSRGGTGGGNQPQHF
many	.	TRBJ2-2	TRBV20-1	TGCAGTGTGAAGGGGAAAGCTACCTCCGGGGAGCTGTTTTTT	CSVKGKATSGELFF
.	.	TRBJ2-1	TRBV6-2/TRBV6-3	TGTGCCAGCAGTGAAAGTCAGGGTAGGTACTACAATGAGCAGTTCTTC	CASSESQGRYYNEQFF
many	.	TRBJ2-7	TRBV6-5	TGTGCCAGCAGTACGGGGCCCCTCAGGGAGCAGTACTTC	CASSTGPLREQYF
.	.	TRBJ2-6	TRBV20-1	TGCAGTGCTAGACCAGGGGGGACTGGGGCCAACGTCCTGACTTTC	CSARPGGTGANVLTF
many	.	TRBJ1-6	TRBV19	TGTGCCACGGGTTATAATTCACCCCTCCACTTT	CATGYNSPLHF
medium-sized	TRBD1	TRBJ1-2	TRBV3-1	TGTGCCAGCAGCCAAGCGACAGGGAGCTATGGCTACACCTTC	CASSQATGSYGYTF
many	TRBD2	TRBJ2-1	TRBV5-1	TGCGCCAGCAGCTACTGGGTGGGAGGGGCCTACTACAATGAGCAGTTCTTC	CASSYWVGGAYYNEQFF
medium-sized	TRBD1	TRBJ1-5	TRBV5-8	TGTGCCAGCAGTTCCGACAGGGATAATCAGCCCCAGCATTTT	CASSSDRDNQPQHF
many	TRBD2	TRBJ2-2	TRBV11-3	TGTGCCAGCAGCTTAGAATGGACTAGCGGGAACACCGGGGAGCTGTTTTTT	CASSLEWTSGNTGELFF